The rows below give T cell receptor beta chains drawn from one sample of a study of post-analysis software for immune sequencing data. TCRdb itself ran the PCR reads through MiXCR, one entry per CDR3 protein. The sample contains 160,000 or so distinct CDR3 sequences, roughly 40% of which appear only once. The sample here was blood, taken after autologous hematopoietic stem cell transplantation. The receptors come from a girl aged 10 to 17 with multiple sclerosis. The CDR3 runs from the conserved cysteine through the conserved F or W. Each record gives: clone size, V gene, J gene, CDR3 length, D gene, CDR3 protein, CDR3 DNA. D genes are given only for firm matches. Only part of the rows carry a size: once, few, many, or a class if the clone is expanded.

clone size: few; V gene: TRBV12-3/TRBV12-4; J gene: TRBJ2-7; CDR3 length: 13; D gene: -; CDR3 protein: CASSRDLSREQYF; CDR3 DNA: TGTGCCAGCAGCCGGGACCTATCTCGCGAGCAGTACTTC
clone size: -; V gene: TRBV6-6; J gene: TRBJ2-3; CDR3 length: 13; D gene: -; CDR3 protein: CASSYYSTDRQYF; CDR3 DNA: TGTGCCAGCAGTTATTACAGCACAGATAGGCAGTATTTT
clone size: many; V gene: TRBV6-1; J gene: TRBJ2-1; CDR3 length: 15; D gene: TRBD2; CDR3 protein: CASSPGLAIDNEQFF; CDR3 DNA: TGTGCCAGCAGTCCGGGACTAGCGATTGACAATGAGCAGTTCTTC
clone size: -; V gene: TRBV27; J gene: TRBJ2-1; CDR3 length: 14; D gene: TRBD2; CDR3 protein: CASSFGLGRREQFF; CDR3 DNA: TGTGCCAGCAGTTTCGGACTAGGGAGACGCGAGCAGTTCTTC
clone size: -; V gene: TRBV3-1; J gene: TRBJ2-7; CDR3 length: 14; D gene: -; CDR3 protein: CASSSGAGSYEQYF; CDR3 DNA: TGTGCCAGCAGCTCCGGCGCAGGTAGCTACGAGCAGTACTTC
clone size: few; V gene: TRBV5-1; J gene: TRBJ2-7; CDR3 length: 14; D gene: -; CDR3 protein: CASSADTTSYEQYF; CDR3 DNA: TGCGCCAGCAGCGCCGACACAACCTCCTACGAGCAGTACTTC
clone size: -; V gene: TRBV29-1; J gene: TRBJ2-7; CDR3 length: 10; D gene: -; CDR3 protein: CSVEEDEQYF; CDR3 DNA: TGCAGCGTTGAGGAGGACGAGCAGTACTTC
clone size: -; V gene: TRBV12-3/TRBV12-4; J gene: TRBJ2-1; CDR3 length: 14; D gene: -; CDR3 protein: CASSSGYSYNEQFF; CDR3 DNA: TGTGCCAGCAGTTCGGGTTACTCCTACAATGAGCAGTTCTTC
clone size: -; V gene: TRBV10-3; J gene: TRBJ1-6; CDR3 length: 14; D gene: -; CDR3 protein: CAISREESRSPLHF; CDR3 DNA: TGTGCCATCAGTCGCGAGGAGAGTCGTTCACCCCTCCACTTT
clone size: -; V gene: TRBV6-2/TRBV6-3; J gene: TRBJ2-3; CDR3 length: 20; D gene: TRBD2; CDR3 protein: CASSYSPSGRLEMGADTQYF; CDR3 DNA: TGTGCCAGCAGTTACTCCCCTAGCGGGAGGCTCGAGATGGGGGCAGATACGCAGTATTTT
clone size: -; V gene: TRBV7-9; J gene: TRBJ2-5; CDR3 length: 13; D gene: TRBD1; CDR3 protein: CANNTGGQETQYF; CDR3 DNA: TGTGCCAACAATACAGGGGGCCAGGAGACCCAGTACTTC
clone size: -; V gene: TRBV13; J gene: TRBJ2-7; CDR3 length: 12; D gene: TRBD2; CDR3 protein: CASSPRGDEQYF; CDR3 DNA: TGTGCCAGCAGCCCCCGGGGGGACGAGCAGTACTTC
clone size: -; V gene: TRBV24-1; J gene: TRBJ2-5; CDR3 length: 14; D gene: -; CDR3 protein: CATSDRLGYVGQYF; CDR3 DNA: TGTGCCACCAGTGACCGACTAGGTTACGTAGGGCAGTACTTC
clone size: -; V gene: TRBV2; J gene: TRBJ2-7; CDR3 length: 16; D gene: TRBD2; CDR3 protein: CASTPTPSGRGYEQYF; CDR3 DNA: TGTGCCAGCACCCCAACGCCTAGCGGGAGAGGCTACGAGCAGTACTTC